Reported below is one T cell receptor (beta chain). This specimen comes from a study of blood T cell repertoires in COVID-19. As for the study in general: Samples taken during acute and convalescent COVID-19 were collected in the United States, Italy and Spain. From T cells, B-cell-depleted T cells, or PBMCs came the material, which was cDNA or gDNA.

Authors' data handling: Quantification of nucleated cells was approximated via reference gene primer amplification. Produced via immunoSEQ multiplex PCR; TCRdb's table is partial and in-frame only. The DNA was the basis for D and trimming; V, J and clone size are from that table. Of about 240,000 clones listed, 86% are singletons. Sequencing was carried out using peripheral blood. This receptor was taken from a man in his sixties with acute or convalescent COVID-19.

The DNA for the CDR3 is TGTGCCAGCAGGGGGACTAGCGGGAGATACGAGCAGTACTTC. Residues: CASRGTSGRYEQYF. The chain joins TRBV2 to TRBJ2-7; 14 positions agree with TRBD2. CDR3 length equals 14 residues. V shed 6 bases and J 4 bases; nucleotides not matched to a gene: 2. The germline V gene has CDR1 SNHLY and CDR2 FYNNEI. Using reference TRBV2 and TRBJ2-7 for the parts outside the CDR3, the full variable domain is EPEVTQTPSHQVTQMGQEVILRCVPISNHLYFYWYRQILGQKVEFLVSFYNNEISEKSEIFDDQFSVERPDGSNFTLKIRSTKLEDSAMYFCASRGTSGRYEQYFGPGTRLTVT.